This TCR beta chain was recorded in a study of neurological immune-mediated disorders. This clonotype came up many times. The antigen is not known. Germline V gene data show CDR1 as MNHNS and CDR2 as SASEGT. This CDR3 has 17 amino acids. The ends were cut back, 8 bases at V and 4 bases at J, with 27 bases in the middle. 2 million unsorted PBMCs were stored in RNAlater at -80 °C before RNA extraction. The team produced cDNA through 5'RACE using 10-nucleotide random UMIs. TCRdb called the 5' RACE reads again in MiXCR, with one record for every CDR3 protein. Of 80,000 to 100,000 distinct CDR3 sequences in the sample, around 3.6% were seen once. Study results and caveats: There were no CDR3 amino acid sequences shared by expanded clones across subjects, a result suggesting private repertoires in all groups.

This chain uses TRBV6-1 with TRBJ2-7, with a possible D match to TRBD2 (5 bases). Specimen: PBMCs. This receptor was obtained from a woman between 45 and 60 years old with multiple sclerosis. For the CDR3, the DNA is TGTGCCAGCCGGGGAAGGACTCTAGTTTCCCAAATTTACGAGCAGTACTTC. Its translation is CASRGRTLVSQIYEQYF.